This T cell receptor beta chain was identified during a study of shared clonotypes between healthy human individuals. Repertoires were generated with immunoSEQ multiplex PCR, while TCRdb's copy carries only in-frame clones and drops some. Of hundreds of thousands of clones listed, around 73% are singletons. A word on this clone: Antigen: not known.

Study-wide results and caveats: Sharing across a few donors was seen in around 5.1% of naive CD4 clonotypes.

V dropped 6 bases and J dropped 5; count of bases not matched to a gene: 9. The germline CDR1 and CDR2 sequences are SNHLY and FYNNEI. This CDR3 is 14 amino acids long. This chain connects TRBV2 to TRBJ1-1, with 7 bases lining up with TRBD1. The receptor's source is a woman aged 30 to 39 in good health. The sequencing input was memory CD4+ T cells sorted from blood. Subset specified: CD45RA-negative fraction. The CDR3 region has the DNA TGTGCCAGCAGGGATGATAGACAGGGTACTGAAGCTTTCTTT. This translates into CASRDDRQGTEAFF.